This note documents a single T cell receptor (beta chain) sequence. What it binds is not known. This sample is part of a study of T-cell memory formation after mild COVID-19. Overall study findings and caveats: Day 15 to 85 contractors were CD4/CD8 balanced; later expanders leaned CD4+.

The germline CDR1 and CDR2 sequences are SNHLY and FYNNEI. Between the trimmed V and J ends, which lost 6 bases and 7 bases, there was a span of 14 bases. This CDR3 region has 13 residues. TCRdb analysed the 5' RACE reads with MiXCR anew, one entry per CDR3 protein. The table includes 300,000 to 400,000 distinct CDR3 sequences, 25% to 30% detected once. Sequenced material: PBMCs or a T cell subset sorted from them (not recorded which). J is TRBJ2-3 and V is TRBV2; D is uncertain. The origin of this receptor is an adult woman who had mild COVID-19 (a few samples of this study predate the infection). Cell type and time point are not known. CDR3 in amino acids: CASSPDDVNTQYF. The CDR3 nucleotides read TGTGCCAGCAGCCCGGACGATGTAAATACGCAGTATTTT.